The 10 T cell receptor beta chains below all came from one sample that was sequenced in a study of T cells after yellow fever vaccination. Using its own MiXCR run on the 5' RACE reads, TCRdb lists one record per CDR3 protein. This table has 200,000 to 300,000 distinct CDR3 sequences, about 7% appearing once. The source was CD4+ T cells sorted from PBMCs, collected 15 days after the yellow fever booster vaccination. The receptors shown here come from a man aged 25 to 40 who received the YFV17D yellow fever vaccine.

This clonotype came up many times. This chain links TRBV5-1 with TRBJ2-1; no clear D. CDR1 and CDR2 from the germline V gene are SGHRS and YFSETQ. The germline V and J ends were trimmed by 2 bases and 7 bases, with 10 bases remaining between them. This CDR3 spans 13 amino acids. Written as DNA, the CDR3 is TGCGCCAGCAGCTTCCTGCCAGCGAATGAGCAGTTCTTC. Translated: CASSFLPANEQFF.

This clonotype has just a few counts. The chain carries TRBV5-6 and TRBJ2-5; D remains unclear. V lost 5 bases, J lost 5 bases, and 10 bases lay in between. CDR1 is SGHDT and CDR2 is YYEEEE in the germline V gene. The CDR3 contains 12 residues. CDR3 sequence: CASSRAIETQYF. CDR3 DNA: TGTGCCAGCAGTCGGGCCATCGAGACCCAGTACTTC.

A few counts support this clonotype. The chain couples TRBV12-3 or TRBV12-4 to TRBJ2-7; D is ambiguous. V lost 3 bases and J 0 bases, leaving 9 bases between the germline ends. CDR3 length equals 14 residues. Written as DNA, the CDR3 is TGTGCCAGCAGTTTCGACGGCTACTCCTACGAGCAGTACTTC. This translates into CASSFDGYSYEQYF.

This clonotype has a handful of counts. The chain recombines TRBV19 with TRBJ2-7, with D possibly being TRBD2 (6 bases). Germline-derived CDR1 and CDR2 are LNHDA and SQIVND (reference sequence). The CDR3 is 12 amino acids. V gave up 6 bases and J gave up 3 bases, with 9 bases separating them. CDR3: CASSVEGYEQYF. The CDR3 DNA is TGTGCCAGTAGCGTGGAGGGCTACGAGCAGTACTTC.

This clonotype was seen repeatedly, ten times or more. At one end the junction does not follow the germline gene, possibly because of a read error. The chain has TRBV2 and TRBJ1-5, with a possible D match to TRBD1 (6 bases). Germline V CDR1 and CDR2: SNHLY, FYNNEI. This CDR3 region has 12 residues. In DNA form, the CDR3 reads TGTGCCAGCAGGGAGGACAGCGTAAAGACCAGTTTT. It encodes CASREDSVKTSF.

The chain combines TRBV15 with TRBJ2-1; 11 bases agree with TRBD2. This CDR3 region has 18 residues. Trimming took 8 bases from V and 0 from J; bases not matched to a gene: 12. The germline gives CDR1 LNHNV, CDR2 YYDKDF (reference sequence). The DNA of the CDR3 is TGTGCCACCGCCCCCGGGACTAGCGGTAAGAGCTCCTACAATGAGCAGTTCTTC. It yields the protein CATAPGTSGKSSYNEQFF. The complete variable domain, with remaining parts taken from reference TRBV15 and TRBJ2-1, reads DAMVIQNPRYQVTQFGKPVTLSCSQTLNHNVMYWYQQKSSQAPKLLFHYYDKDFNNEADTPDNFQSRRPNTSFCFLDIRSPGLGDTAMYLCATAPGTSGKSSYNEQFFGPGTRLTVL.

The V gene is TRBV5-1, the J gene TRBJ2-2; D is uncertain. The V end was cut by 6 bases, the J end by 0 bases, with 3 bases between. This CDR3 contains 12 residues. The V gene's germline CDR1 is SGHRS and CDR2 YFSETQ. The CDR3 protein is CASTPNTGELFF. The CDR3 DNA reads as TGCGCCAGCACCCCGAACACCGGGGAGCTGTTTTTT.

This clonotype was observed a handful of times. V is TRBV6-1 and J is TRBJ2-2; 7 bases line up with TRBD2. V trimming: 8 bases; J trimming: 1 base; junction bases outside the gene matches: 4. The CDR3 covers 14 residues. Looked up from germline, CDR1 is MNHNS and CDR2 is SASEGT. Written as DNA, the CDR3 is TGTGCCAGCGGGAGGGCGTTGAACACCGGGGAGCTGTTTTTT. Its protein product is CASGRALNTGELFF.

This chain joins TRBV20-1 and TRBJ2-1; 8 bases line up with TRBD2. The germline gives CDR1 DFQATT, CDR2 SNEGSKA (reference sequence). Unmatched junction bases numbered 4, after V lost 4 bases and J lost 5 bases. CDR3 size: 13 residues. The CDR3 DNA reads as TGCAGTGCTAACCCTAGCGGGCACAATGAGCAGTTCTTC. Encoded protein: CSANPSGHNEQFF.

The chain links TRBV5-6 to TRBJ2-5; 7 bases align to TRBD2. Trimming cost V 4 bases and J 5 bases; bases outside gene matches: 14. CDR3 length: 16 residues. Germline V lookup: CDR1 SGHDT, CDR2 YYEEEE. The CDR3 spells CASSRRLLGGTETQYF. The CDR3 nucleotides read TGTGCCAGCAGCCGACGACTGCTGGGGGGGACGGAGACCCAGTACTTC.